This T cell receptor (beta chain) was recovered during a study of blood T cells in healthy people across ages. Study-wide findings and caveats: With naive T cell percentage, TCR beta diversity showed a strong correlation.

Germline assignment: CDR1 SGHTA and CDR2 FQGNSA. V trimming: 0 bases; J trimming: 4 bases; junction bases outside the gene matches: 5. The CDR3 contains 16 residues. Peripheral blood, approximately 10 milliliters per donor, was collected. This clonotype occurred many times. Antigen unknown. Together with a sample-barcoded 5' primer, a J-beta primer mix was included in a second PCR lasting about 6 to 12 cycles. TCRdb recomputed calls from the 5' RACE reads with MiXCR, one row per CDR3 protein. Among 550,000 to 750,000 distinct CDR3 sequences listed, around 21% were seen once. The sequencing sample was made of blood. The genes are TRBV7-2 and TRBJ2-3, with 9 positions matching TRBD2. The TCR sequence derives from a man in his 70s in good health. CDR3 loop: CASSLASGRTADTQYF. The CDR3 bases are TGTGCCAGCAGCTTAGCTAGCGGGAGAACGGCAGATACGCAGTATTTT.